This T cell receptor (beta chain) is from a study of OX40 agonist ivuxolimab in advanced cancers. Study summary: With ivuxolimab, an agonistic anti-OX40 (CD134) antibody, patients were treated. Head and neck, renal cell, melanoma or hepatocellular carcinoma were the cancers that dose-escalation patients had.

The V end lost 5 bases, the J end lost 1 base, and 9 bases lay between the germline ends. The length of the CDR3 is 13 residues. CDR1 and CDR2 from the germline V gene are LNHNV and YYDKDF (reference sequence). Sequenced by immunoSEQ multiplex PCR; TCRdb stores in-frame clones only, minus some. The repertoire consists of some 45,000 clones, with roughly 86% occurring once and the leading ten covering about 13%. This receptor was identified in an adult with an advanced solid tumor such as melanoma, head and neck, liver or kidney cancer. This material consisted of CD4+ or CD8+ T cells sorted from blood, taken in a trial of the OX40 agonist ivuxolimab. The V call is TRBV15, the J call TRBJ2-7; maybe TRBD1 (5 bases). In DNA form, the CDR3 reads TGTGCCACCAGCGGCAGGGTGTCCTACGAGCAGTACTTC. It yields the protein CATSGRVSYEQYF.